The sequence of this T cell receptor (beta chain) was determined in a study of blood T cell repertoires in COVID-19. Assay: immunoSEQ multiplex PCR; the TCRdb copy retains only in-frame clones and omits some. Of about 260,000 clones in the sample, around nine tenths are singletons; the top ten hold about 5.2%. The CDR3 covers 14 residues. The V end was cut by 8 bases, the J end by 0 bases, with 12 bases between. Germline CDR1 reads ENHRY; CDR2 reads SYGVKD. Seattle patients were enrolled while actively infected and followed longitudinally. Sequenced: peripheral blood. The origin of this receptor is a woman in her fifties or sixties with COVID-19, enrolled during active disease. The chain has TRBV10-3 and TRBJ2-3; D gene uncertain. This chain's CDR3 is CAIAASDSTDTQYF. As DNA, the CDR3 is TGTGCCATCGCGGCGTCAGATAGCACAGATACGCAGTATTTT.